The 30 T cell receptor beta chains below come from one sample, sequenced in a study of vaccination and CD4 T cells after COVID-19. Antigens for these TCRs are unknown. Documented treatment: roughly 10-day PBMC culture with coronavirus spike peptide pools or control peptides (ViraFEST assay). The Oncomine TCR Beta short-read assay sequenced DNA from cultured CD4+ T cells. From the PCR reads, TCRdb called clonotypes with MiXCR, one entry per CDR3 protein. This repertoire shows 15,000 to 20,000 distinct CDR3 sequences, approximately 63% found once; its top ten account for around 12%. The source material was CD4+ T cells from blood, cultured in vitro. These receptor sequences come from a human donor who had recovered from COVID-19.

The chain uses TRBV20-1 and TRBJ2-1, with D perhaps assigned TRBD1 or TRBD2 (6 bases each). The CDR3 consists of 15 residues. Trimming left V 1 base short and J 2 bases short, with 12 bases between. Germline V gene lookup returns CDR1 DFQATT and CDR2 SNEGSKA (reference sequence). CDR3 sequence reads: CSARVPGAPYNEQFF. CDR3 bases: TGCAGTGCTAGAGTACCGGGGGCCCCCTACAATGAGCAGTTCTTC.

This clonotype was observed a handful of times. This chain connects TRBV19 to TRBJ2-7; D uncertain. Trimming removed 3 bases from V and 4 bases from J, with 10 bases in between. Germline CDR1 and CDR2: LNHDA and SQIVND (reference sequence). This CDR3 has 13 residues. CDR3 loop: CASSIQHRYEQYF. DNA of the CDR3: TGTGCCAGTAGTATTCAGCATAGGTACGAGCAGTACTTC.

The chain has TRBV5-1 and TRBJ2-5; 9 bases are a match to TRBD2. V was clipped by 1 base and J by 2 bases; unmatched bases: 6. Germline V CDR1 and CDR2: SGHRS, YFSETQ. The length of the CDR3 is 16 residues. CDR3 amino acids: CASSLRAGGRQETQYF. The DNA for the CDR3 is TGCGCCAGCAGCTTGAGAGCGGGGGGTCGACAAGAGACCCAGTACTTC.

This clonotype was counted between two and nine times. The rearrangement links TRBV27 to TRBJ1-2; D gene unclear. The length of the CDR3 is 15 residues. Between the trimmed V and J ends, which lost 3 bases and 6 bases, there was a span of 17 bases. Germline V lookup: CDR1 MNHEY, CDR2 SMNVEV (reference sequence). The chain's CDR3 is CASSFLGQADHGYTF. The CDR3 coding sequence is TGTGCCAGCAGTTTCCTAGGGCAGGCGGACCATGGCTACACCTTC.

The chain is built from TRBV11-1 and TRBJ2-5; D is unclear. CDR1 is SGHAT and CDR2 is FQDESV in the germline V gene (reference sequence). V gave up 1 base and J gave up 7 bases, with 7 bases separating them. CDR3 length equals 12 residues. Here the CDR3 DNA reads TGTGCCAGCAGCTTAGAGGTGGCGACCCAGTACTTC. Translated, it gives CASSLEVATQYF.

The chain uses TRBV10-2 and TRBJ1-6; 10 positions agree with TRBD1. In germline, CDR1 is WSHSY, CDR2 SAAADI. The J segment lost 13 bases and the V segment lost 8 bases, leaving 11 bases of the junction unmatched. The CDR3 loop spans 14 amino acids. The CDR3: CASSMGTGAVPLHF. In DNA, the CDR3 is TGCGCCAGCTCAATGGGGACAGGGGCAGTCCCCCTCCACTTT.

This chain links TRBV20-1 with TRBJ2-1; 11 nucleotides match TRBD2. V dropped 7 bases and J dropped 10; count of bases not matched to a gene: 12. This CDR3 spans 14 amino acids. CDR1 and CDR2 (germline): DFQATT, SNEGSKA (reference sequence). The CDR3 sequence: CSVSSGGPYEEQFF. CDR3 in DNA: TGCAGTGTTTCTAGCGGGGGGCCTTATGAGGAGCAGTTCTTC.

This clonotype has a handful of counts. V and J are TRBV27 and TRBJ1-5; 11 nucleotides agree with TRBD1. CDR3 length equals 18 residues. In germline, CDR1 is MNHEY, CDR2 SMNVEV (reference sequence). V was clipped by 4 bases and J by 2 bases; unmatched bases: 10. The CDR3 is CASSSTGQGAFRNQPQHF. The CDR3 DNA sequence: TGTGCCAGCAGTTCGACCGGACAGGGGGCTTTTCGCAATCAGCCCCAGCATTTT.

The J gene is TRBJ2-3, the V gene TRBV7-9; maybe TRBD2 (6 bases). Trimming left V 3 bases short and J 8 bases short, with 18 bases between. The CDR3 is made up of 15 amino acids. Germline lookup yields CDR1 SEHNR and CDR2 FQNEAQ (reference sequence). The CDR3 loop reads CASSFDGGSVGTQYF. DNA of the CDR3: TGTGCCAGCAGCTTCGATGGGGGGTCAGTAGGTACGCAGTATTTT.

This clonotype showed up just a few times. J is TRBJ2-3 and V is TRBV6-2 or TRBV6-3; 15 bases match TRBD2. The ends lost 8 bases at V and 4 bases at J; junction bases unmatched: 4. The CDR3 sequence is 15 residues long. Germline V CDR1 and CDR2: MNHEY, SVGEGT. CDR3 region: CASWGLAGGPDTQYF. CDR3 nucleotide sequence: TGTGCCAGCTGGGGACTAGCGGGAGGTCCAGATACGCAGTATTTT.

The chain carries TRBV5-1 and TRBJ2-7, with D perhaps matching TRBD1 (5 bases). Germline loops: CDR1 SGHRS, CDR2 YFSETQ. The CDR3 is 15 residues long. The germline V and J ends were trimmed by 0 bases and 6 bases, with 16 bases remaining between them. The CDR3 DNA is TGCGCCAGCAGCTTGGGACAGTCAACCGTTCGCGAGCAGTACTTC. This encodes CASSLGQSTVREQYF. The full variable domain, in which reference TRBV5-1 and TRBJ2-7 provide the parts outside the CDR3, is KAGVTQTPRYLIKTRGQQVTLSCSPISGHRSVSWYQQTPGQGLQFLFEYFSETQRNKGNFPGRFSGRQFSNSRSEMNVSTLELGDSALYLCASSLGQSTVREQYFGPGTRLTVT.

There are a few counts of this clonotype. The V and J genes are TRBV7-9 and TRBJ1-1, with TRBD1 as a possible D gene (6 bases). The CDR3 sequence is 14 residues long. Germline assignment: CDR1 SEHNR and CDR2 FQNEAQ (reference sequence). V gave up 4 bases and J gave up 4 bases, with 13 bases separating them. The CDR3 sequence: CASSWGGASTEAFF. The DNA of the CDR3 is TGTGCCAGCAGCTGGGGGGGCGCATCCACTGAAGCTTTCTTT.

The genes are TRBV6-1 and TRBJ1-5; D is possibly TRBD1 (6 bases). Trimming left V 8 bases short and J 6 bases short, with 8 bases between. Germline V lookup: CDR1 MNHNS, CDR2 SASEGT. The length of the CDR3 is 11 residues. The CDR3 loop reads CASGGSQPQHF. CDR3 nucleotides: TGTGCCAGCGGGGGCTCTCAGCCCCAGCATTTT.

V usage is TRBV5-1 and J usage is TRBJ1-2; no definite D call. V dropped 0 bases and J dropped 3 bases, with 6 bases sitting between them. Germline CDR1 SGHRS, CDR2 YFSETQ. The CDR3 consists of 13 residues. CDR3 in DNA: TGCGCCAGCAGCTTGGGGGGTGACTATGGCTACACCTTC. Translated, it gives CASSLGGDYGYTF.

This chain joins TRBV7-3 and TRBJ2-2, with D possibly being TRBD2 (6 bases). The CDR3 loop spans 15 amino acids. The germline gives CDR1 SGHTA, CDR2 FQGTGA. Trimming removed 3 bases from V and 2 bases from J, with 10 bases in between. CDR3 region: CASSLGGPNTGELFF. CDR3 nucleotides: TGTGCCAGCAGCTTGGGGGGACCAAACACCGGGGAGCTGTTTTTT. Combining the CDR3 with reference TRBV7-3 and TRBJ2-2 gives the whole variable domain GAGVSQTPSNKVTEKGKYVELRCDPISGHTALYWYRQSLGQGPEFLIYFQGTGAADDSGLPNDRFFAVRPEGSVSTLKIQRTERGDSAVYLCASSLGGPNTGELFFGEGSRLTVL.

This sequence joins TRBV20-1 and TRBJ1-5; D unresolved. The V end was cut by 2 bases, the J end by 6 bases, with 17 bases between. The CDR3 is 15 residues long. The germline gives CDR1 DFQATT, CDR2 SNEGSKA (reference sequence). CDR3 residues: CSARLPASRSQPQHF. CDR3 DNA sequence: TGCAGTGCTAGACTTCCGGCGAGTAGGAGTCAGCCCCAGCATTTT.

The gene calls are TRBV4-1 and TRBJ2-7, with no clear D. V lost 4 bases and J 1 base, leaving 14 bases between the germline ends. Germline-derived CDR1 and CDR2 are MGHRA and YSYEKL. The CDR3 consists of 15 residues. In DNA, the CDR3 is TGCGCCAGCAGCCGAAACGGCGACAAGTCCTACGAGCAGTACTTC. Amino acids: CASSRNGDKSYEQYF.

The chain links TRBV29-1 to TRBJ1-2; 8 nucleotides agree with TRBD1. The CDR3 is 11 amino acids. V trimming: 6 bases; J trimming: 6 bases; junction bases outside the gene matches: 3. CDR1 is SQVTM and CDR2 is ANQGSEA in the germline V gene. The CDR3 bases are TGCAGCGTGCAGGGGGCGGATGGCTACACCTTC. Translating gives CSVQGADGYTF.

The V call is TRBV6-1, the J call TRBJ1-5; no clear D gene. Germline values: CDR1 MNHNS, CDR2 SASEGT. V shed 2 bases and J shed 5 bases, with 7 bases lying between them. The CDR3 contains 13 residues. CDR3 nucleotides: TGTGCCAGCAGTGAAAGACGGGATCAGCCCCAGCATTTT. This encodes CASSERRDQPQHF.

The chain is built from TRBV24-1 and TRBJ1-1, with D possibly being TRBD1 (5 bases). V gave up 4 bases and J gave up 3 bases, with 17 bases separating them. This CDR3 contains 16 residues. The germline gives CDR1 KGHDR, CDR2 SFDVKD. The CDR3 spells CATSELRDYEDTEAFF. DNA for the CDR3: TGTGCCACCAGTGAGCTCAGGGATTATGAAGACACTGAAGCTTTCTTT.

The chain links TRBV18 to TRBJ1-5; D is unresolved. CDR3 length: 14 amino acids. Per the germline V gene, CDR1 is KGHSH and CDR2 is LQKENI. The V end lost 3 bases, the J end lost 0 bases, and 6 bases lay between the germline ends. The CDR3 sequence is CASSPTSSNQPQHF. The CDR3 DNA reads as TGTGCCAGCTCACCGACGAGTAGCAATCAGCCCCAGCATTTT.

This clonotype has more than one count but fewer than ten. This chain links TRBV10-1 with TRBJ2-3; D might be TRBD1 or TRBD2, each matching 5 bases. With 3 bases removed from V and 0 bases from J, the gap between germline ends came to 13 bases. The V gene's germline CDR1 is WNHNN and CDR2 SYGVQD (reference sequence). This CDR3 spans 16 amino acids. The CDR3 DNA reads TGCGCCAGCAGTGACGAGGCAGGGAGTAGCACAGATACGCAGTATTTT. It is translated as CASSDEAGSSTDTQYF.

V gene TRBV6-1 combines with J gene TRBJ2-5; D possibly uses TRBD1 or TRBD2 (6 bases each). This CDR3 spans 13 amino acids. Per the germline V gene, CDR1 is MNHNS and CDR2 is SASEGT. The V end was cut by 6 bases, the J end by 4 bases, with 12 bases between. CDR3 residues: CASSSRGPETQYF. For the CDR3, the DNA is TGTGCCAGCAGCTCCCGGGGGCCAGAGACCCAGTACTTC.

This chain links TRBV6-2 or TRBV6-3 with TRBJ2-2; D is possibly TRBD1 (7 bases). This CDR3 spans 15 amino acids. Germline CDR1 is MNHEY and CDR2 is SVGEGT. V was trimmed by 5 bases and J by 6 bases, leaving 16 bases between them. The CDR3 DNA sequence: TGTGCCAGCAGTGCGGGGACTCAGGGGGCCGGGGAGCTGTTTTTT. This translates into CASSAGTQGAGELFF.

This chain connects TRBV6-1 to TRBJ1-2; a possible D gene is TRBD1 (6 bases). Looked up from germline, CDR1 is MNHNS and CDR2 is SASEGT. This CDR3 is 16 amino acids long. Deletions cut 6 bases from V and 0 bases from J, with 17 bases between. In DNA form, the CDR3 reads TGTGCCAGCAGACGGCCGGGGGGCCCAACTAACTATGGCTACACCTTC. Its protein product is CASRRPGGPTNYGYTF.

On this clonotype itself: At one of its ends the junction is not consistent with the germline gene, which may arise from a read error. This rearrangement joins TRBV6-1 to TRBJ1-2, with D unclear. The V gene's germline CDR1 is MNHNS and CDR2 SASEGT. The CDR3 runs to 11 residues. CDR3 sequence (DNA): TGTGCCAGCAGTGATTCGGCGGCTCCCCTTTTC. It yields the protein CASSDSAAPLF.

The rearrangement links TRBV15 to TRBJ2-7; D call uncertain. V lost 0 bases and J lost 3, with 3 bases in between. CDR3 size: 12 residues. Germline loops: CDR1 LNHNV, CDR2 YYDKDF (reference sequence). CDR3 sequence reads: CATSRDGYEQYF. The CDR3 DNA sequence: TGTGCCACCAGCAGAGACGGCTACGAGCAGTACTTC.

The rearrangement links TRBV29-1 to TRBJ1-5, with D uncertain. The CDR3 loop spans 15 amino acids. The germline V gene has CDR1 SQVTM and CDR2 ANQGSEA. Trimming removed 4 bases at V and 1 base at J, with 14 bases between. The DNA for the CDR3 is TGCAGCGTTGCAGTTGTACCTGGGAGCAATCAGCCCCAGCATTTT. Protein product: CSVAVVPGSNQPQHF.

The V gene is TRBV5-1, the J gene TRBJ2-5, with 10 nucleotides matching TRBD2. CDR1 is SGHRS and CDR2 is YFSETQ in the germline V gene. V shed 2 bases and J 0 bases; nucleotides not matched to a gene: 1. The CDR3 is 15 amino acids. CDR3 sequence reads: CASSLAGGYQETQYF. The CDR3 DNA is TGCGCCAGCAGCTTAGCGGGGGGGTACCAAGAGACCCAGTACTTC.

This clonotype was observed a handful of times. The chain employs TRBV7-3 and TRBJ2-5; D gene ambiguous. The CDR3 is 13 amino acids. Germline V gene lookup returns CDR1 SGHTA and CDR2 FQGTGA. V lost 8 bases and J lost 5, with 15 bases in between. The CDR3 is CASRLLVGETQYF. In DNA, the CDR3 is TGTGCCAGCCGCCTCTTAGTCGGGGAGACCCAGTACTTC.